The 14 T cell receptor beta chains presented below share a single source sample, sequenced in a study of T cells in Graves' hyperthyroidism and ophthalmopathy. Regions amplified from RNA transcripts were the TCR beta CDR3 regions. TCR CDR3 underwent first-round RT-PCR with the HTBI primer set. From the multiplex PCR reads, TCRdb called clonotypes with MiXCR, one entry per CDR3 protein. The sample lists 350,000 to 400,000 distinct CDR3 sequences; approximately 19% were seen once. Sequenced material: blood. These receptors were taken from a woman aged 18-29 years with Graves' hyperthyroidism.

This clonotype was found many times. The V gene is TRBV29-1, the J gene TRBJ2-7, with TRBD2 identical over 8 bases. The V gene's germline CDR1 is SQVTM and CDR2 ANQGSEA. V was clipped by 5 bases and J by 5 bases; unmatched bases: 5. CDR3 length: 12 amino acids. CDR3 loop: CSVQTGGNEQYF. CDR3 bases: TGCAGCGTTCAAACGGGGGGGAACGAGCAGTACTTC.

This clonotype was seen ten or more times. V gene TRBV6-5 combines with J gene TRBJ1-1; TRBD1 aligns across 9 bases. Germline trimming cut 1 base from V and 3 bases from J; bases unmatched to any gene: 6. The CDR3 sequence is 16 residues long. Looked up from germline, CDR1 is MNHEY and CDR2 is SVGAGI. CDR3 coding DNA: TGTGCCAGCAGTTACTTGAGACAGGGGGGGGACACTGAAGCTTTCTTT. Translation: CASSYLRQGGDTEAFF.

This clonotype was recorded at least ten times. The chain is built from TRBV10-3 and TRBJ2-7, with D possibly matching TRBD1 (7 bases). This CDR3 is built from 14 residues. Trimming took 6 bases from V and 2 from J, leaving 14 bases between them. Germline V CDR1 and CDR2: ENHRY, SYGVKD. DNA of the CDR3: TGTGCCATCAGCGCGGGACAGATCACCTACGAGCAGTACTTC. This translates into CAISAGQITYEQYF.

There are many counts of this clonotype. This rearrangement joins TRBV6-5 to TRBJ1-1; 8 bases are a match to TRBD1. The ends lost 2 bases at V and 0 bases at J; junction bases unmatched: 2. Germline loops: CDR1 MNHEY, CDR2 SVGAGI. This CDR3 has 15 residues. For the CDR3, the DNA is TGTGCCAGCAGTTACCACAGGGGGATGAACACTGAAGCTTTCTTT. This gives the protein CASSYHRGMNTEAFF.

This clonotype was detected many times. The J gene is TRBJ2-5, the V gene TRBV4-1, with D unresolved. The CDR3 length is 11 residues. V lost 6 bases and J lost 7, with 9 bases in between. CDR1 and CDR2 from the germline V gene are MGHRA and YSYEKL. This CDR3 reads CASSFLGTQYF. The CDR3 region has the DNA TGCGCCAGCAGTTTCCTTGGGACCCAGTACTTC.

This clonotype was detected many times. The V and J genes are TRBV11-3 and TRBJ2-7; no firm D call. Germline values: CDR1 SGHNT, CDR2 YENEEA. With 0 bases removed from V and 5 bases from J, the gap between germline ends came to 5 bases. The CDR3 is made up of 12 amino acids. The CDR3 spells CASSLDENEQYF. The DNA of the CDR3 is TGTGCCAGCAGCTTAGACGAGAACGAGCAGTACTTC. Combining the CDR3 with reference TRBV11-3 and TRBJ2-7 gives the whole variable domain EAGVVQSPRYKIIEKKQPVAFWCNPISGHNTLYWYLQNLGQGPELLIRYENEEAVDDSQLPKDRFSAERLKGVDSTLKIQPAELGDSAVYLCASSLDENEQYFGPGTRLTVT.

In this sample, this clonotype turned up many times. The gene calls are TRBV28 and TRBJ2-6, with D maybe TRBD2 (5 bases). CDR1 and CDR2 from the germline V gene are MDHEN and SYDVKM. The CDR3 has 16 amino acids. The V and J ends lost 5 bases and 0 bases respectively, with 11 bases between them. CDR3 amino acids: CASSPAGNSGANVLTF. The CDR3 nucleotides are TGTGCCAGCAGTCCCGCCGGGAACTCTGGGGCCAACGTCCTGACTTTC.

This clonotype was seen ten or more times. The CDR3 spells CASSLQGPHSGNTIYF. CDR3 DNA: TGTGCCAGCAGCTTACAGGGCCCTCACTCTGGAAACACCATATATTTT. This chain uses TRBV7-8 with TRBJ1-3, with a tentative D call TRBD1 (5 bases). The V end was cut by 2 bases, the J end by 0 bases, with 11 bases between. Per germline, CDR1 SGHVS and CDR2 FQNEAQ. The CDR3 has 16 residues.

This rearrangement joins TRBV2 to TRBJ2-2, with unresolved D. The CDR3 totals 18 residues. Trimming took 4 bases from V and 6 from J, leaving 24 bases between them. Germline V lookup: CDR1 SNHLY, CDR2 FYNNEI. CDR3 DNA sequence: TGTGCCAGCAGTGGATCCCTTAGTGAGGTTCTCATGTCCGGGGAGCTGTTTTTT. Protein sequence: CASSGSLSEVLMSGELFF.

V gene TRBV5-1 combines with J gene TRBJ1-5; possibly TRBD1 for D (6 bases). The CDR3 is 15 amino acids. Germline CDR1 and CDR2: SGHRS and YFSETQ. V was clipped by 4 bases and J by 0 bases, with 11 bases between them. CDR3 nucleotide sequence: TGCGCCAGCAGCCGGAGGACAGATAGCAATCAGCCCCAGCATTTT. It encodes CASSRRTDSNQPQHF.

Details on this clonotype: Possible read error: a much larger clone is one base away. The V gene is TRBV5-1, the J gene TRBJ1-1; possibly TRBD1 for D (5 bases). CDR1 is SGHRS, CDR2 YFSETQ, per germline. V gave up 1 base and J gave up 10 bases, with 20 bases separating them. This CDR3 region has 15 residues. The CDR3, as DNA: TGCGCCAGCAGCTTGAGTGGGGGTTCAACCTTGGGAGCTTTCTTT. This gives the protein CASSLSGGSTLGAFF. Together with reference TRBV5-1 and TRBJ1-1, the CDR3 gives the full variable domain: KAGVTQTPRYLIKTRGQQVTLSCSPISGHRSVSWYQQTPGQGLQFLFEYFSETQRNKGNFPGRFSGRQFSNSRSEMNVSTLELGDSALYLCASSLSGGSTLGAFFGQGTRLTVV.

This clonotype was seen repeatedly, ten times or more. The V call is TRBV11-2, the J call TRBJ1-1; the D is unclear. The CDR3 sequence is 11 residues long. Germline CDR1 SGHAT, CDR2 FQNNGV. V lost 2 bases to trimming and J lost 7 bases, with 5 bases between them. This chain's CDR3 is CASSLWDEAFF. The CDR3 coding sequence is TGTGCCAGCAGCTTATGGGATGAAGCTTTCTTT.

This clonotype was seen just once. The gene calls are TRBV2 and TRBJ1-2; the match to TRBD1 covers 7 bases. The trim removed 4 bases at V and 8 bases at J, leaving 7 bases unmatched. The CDR3 sequence is 13 residues long. Germline values: CDR1 SNHLY, CDR2 FYNNEI. CDR3 in amino acids: CASSGNWDRGYTF. CDR3 DNA sequence: TGTGCCAGCAGTGGGAACTGGGACAGAGGCTACACCTTC.

This clonotype was seen many times. V usage is TRBV6-5 and J usage is TRBJ1-5, with D possibly TRBD1 on 5 matching bases. Germline assignment: CDR1 MNHEY and CDR2 SVGAGI. Trimming pared 8 bases from V and 0 bases from J, leaving 14 bases between. The CDR3 is 15 amino acids. For the CDR3, the DNA is TGTGCCAGCCTTCCCCAGACAGTTAGCAATCAGCCCCAGCATTTT. It specifies CASLPQTVSNQPQHF.